These T cell receptor beta chains were read from a single sample in a study of CD8 T cells in ankylosing spondylitis. A single record per CDR3 protein comes from TCRdb applying MiXCR to the 5' RACE reads. The sample has approximately 250,000 distinct CDR3 sequences; around 8% are singletons. The specimen sequenced was blood, either unsorted or a sorted T cell fraction (not recorded which). The receptor source for this set is a female donor with ankylosing spondylitis or in good health (not recorded which). CDR3s include the opening cysteine and the closing phenylalanine or tryptophan. Each record gives: D gene, clone size, V gene, J gene, CDR3 DNA, CDR3 protein. D genes are given only for firm matches. Rows may omit the clone size; those that give it use once, few, many or a size class.

TRBD2,many,TRBV2,TRBJ2-7,TGTGCCAGCAGGGTAGCGGGAGTAGGCGAGCAGTACTTC,CASRVAGVGEQYF
.,many,TRBV6-2/TRBV6-3,TRBJ2-1,TGTGCCAGCAGTTTACTGGCGCCGGTCAGCTCCTACAATGAGCAGTTCTTC,CASSLLAPVSSYNEQFF
TRBD1,few,TRBV7-9,TRBJ2-3,TGTGCCAGCAGCGGCCGGGACAGGCAAAGGGATACGCAGTATTTT,CASSGRDRQRDTQYF
TRBD1,.,TRBV2,TRBJ1-6,TGTGCCAGCAGCGCCCGGGGGGACAGGCGCAATTCACCCCTCCACTTT,CASSARGDRRNSPLHF
TRBD2,many,TRBV9,TRBJ2-1,TGTGCCAGCAGCAATCTCCGACTAGCGGGAAAGTACAATGAGCAGTTCTTC,CASSNLRLAGKYNEQFF
TRBD1,many,TRBV10-2,TRBJ1-5,TGCGCCAGCAGTGTGGGACAGGGGGCGACGAGTCAGCCCCAGCATTTT,CASSVGQGATSQPQHF
.,many,TRBV7-2,TRBJ2-7,TGTGCCAGCAGCGAGGAGACGATAAGATACGAGCAGTACTTC,CASSEETIRYEQYF
.,many,TRBV20-1,TRBJ2-3,TGCAGTCCCGAGGGCCAAGATACGCAGTATTTT,CSPEGQDTQYF
.,many,TRBV25-1,TRBJ2-2,TGTGCCAGCAGTGAGATTGGGAGTGGGGAGCTGTTTTTT,CASSEIGSGELFF
.,many,TRBV12-3/TRBV12-4,TRBJ1-4,TGTGCCAGCAGCCCGTCCCATAGTAGTGAAAAACTGTTTTTT,CASSPSHSSEKLFF
.,many,TRBV29-1,TRBJ1-2,TGCAGCGTTGTGGCGGGGTCCGGCTATGGCTACACCTTC,CSVVAGSGYGYTF
.,many,TRBV3-1,TRBJ1-2,TGTGCCAGCAGCCAAGGCGGCGACAGCTATTTTTATGGCTACACCTTC,CASSQGGDSYFYGYTF
TRBD1,few,TRBV7-2,TRBJ1-2,TGTGCCAGCAGCTTAGCCCAGGGGGCCCCCCTCTATGGCTACACCTTC,CASSLAQGAPLYGYTF
.,many,TRBV4-3,TRBJ2-1,TGCGCCAGCAGCCAGGCTAGACTAGTAAATGAGCAGTTCTTC,CASSQARLVNEQFF
TRBD1,many,TRBV5-1,TRBJ1-6,TGCGCCAGCAGGATCGGACAGGGGCGAGAGTCACCCCTCCACTTT,CASRIGQGRESPLHF
.,many,TRBV3-1,TRBJ2-2,TGTGCCAGCAGCCAAGGGAACACCGGGGAGCTGTTTTTT,CASSQGNTGELFF
TRBD2,many,TRBV7-3,TRBJ2-1,TGTGCCAGCAGCTCCGGGACTAGCGGGAGGTTGGATCAGTTCTTC,CASSSGTSGRLDQFF
.,many,TRBV4-3,TRBJ2-7,TGCGCCAGCAGCCAAGACCGACAGCTATTCTACGAGCAGTACTTC,CASSQDRQLFYEQYF
TRBD2,many,TRBV29-1,TRBJ2-1,TGCAGCGTTGAAGGGACTAGCGCGGACAATGAGCAGTTCTTC,CSVEGTSADNEQFF
.,many,TRBV6-1,TRBJ1-4,TGTGCCAGCAGTCGCCGACAGGCCGCGAATGAAAAACTGTTTTTT,CASSRRQAANEKLFF
.,many,TRBV5-1,TRBJ1-4,TGCGCCAGCAGGGGGGGACTGACCGGTGAAAAACTGTTTTTT,CASRGGLTGEKLFF
TRBD2,few,TRBV6-2/TRBV6-3,TRBJ2-1,TGTGCCAGCAGCACCGGGACTAGCGGGAGTAATGAGCAGTTCTTC,CASSTGTSGSNEQFF
.,many,TRBV9,TRBJ2-7,TGTGCCAGCAGCATATCGACAGGCTCCTACGAGCAGTACTTC,CASSISTGSYEQYF
.,many,TRBV15,TRBJ2-1,TGTGCCACCAGCAGAGATGGGGGATCTGAGCAGTTCTTC,CATSRDGGSEQFF
.,.,TRBV6-1,TRBJ1-6,TGTGCCAGCACCCGGGACCATAATTCACCCCTCCACTTT,CASTRDHNSPLHF
TRBD1,many,TRBV7-2,TRBJ2-5,TGTGCCAGCAGACCGAGGACAGGGAGAGAGACCCAGTACTTC,CASRPRTGRETQYF
TRBD2,many,TRBV6-2/TRBV6-3,TRBJ2-1,TGTGCCAGCAGCTACTTAAGGGGACTAGCGGGAGGCCATAAGGTCTTC,CASSYLRGLAGGHKVF
.,many,TRBV12-3/TRBV12-4,TRBJ2-2,TGTGCCAGCAGGCCCCGGTGGGGGAACTCGAACACCGGGGAGCTGTTTTTT,CASRPRWGNSNTGELFF
.,many,TRBV20-1,TRBJ2-7,TGCAGTGCTACCCAGACAGAGACCTTCTACGAGCAGTACTTC,CSATQTETFYEQYF
.,many,TRBV20-1,TRBJ2-1,TGCAGTGCTAGAGATCTACGCGGCGCGCGAAATGAGCAGTTCTTC,CSARDLRGARNEQFF
TRBD2,many,TRBV7-2,TRBJ2-7,TGTGCCAGCAGCTTAGGAGCGGGATTAACGTACGAGCAGTACTTC,CASSLGAGLTYEQYF
.,many,TRBV27,TRBJ2-3,TGTGCCAGCAGATCACAGGAGACCACAGATACGCAGTATTTT,CASRSQETTDTQYF
.,few,TRBV5-4,TRBJ2-3,TGTGCCAGCAGCTTGGCGGTGAGAACAGATACGCAGTATTTT,CASSLAVRTDTQYF
TRBD2,many,TRBV7-6,TRBJ2-2,TGTGCCAGCAGCTTAGTGGGCGGGAGGAACACCGGGGAGCTGTTTTTT,CASSLVGGRNTGELFF
.,many,TRBV29-1,TRBJ1-1,TGCATCGGGACTCGGGTGGGCACTGAAGCTTTCTTT,CIGTRVGTEAFF
TRBD1,many,TRBV20-1,TRBJ2-1,TGCAGTGCCAAGGGGGCCGGGACAGGGTATTGGGAGCAGTTCTTC,CSAKGAGTGYWEQFF
TRBD2,many,TRBV29-1,TRBJ2-1,TGCAGCGACCAAGCGGGAGGAGGTTACAATGAGCAGTTCTTC,CSDQAGGGYNEQFF
.,many,TRBV20-1,TRBJ2-1,TGCAGTGCTAGAGATAGAGTATTCGGTATCCATGAGCAGTTCTTC,CSARDRVFGIHEQFF
.,many,TRBV28,TRBJ1-2,TGTGCCAGCAGTGTGACTCGGGGGTCTGGCTACACCTTC,CASSVTRGSGYTF
TRBD1,many,TRBV20-1,TRBJ1-5,TGCAGTGCTAGAGCTACCGGGACAGGGGGTCCCTATAGCAATCAGCCCCAGCATTTT,CSARATGTGGPYSNQPQHF
.,few,TRBV7-9,TRBJ1-2,TGTGCCAGCACCCTCGCGGGAAACTATGGCTACACCTTC,CASTLAGNYGYTF
TRBD2,many,TRBV15,TRBJ2-1,TGTGCCACCAGTGGTAGACAGCGGGAGGGTAAGAATGAGCAGTTCTTC,CATSGRQREGKNEQFF
TRBD2,many,TRBV29-1,TRBJ2-7,TGCAGCGTTGACCGACTAGCGGGAGGCAGCGAGCAGTACTTC,CSVDRLAGGSEQYF
.,many,TRBV5-1,TRBJ1-2,TGCGCCAGCAGCTTCCTTTCCGGCCGGCAGGGAAACTATGGCTACACCTTC,CASSFLSGRQGNYGYTF
TRBD1,many,TRBV5-1,TRBJ1-2,TGCGCCAGCAGCTACCGACAGGGAACTGGCTACACCTTC,CASSYRQGTGYTF
TRBD1,many,TRBV4-2,TRBJ2-6,TGTGCCAGCAGCCGGACTATCGGGCGGGACAGGGTATTTGGCTCTGGGGCCAACGTCCTGACTTTC,CASSRTIGRDRVFGSGANVLTF
.,.,TRBV5-2,TRBJ1-2,TGTGCCAGGGGCCAGGGGGCCGGCTATGGCTACACCTTC,CARGQGAGYGYTF
.,many,TRBV30,TRBJ1-2,TGTGCCTGGAGTGTAGGAACCAACTATGGCTACACCTTC,CAWSVGTNYGYTF
.,many,TRBV7-2,TRBJ2-5,TGTGCCAGCAGCACGGGGTGGGGAGAGACCCAGTACTTC,CASSTGWGETQYF
.,few,TRBV2,TRBJ2-1,TGTGCCAGCAGTTCCCCCAGGACCGGGACGGCCGACAATGAGCAGTTCTTC,CASSSPRTGTADNEQFF
TRBD1,many,TRBV5-1,TRBJ2-2,TGCGCCAGCAGCCCCGGACAGGGGGGTATCGGGGAGCTGTTTTTT,CASSPGQGGIGELFF
TRBD2,.,TRBV7-2,TRBJ2-7,TGTGCCAGCAGCTCCACTAGCGAACGCTGCGAGCAGTACTTC,CASSSTSERCEQYF
.,.,TRBV9,TRBJ2-1,TGTGCCAGCAGCCCCCGTACAGCCTCCTACAATGAGCAGTTCTTC,CASSPRTASYNEQFF
TRBD1,many,TRBV4-3,TRBJ1-6,TGCGCCAGCAGCCAACGTACAGGGGGCTATTCACCCCTCCACTTT,CASSQRTGGYSPLHF
.,many,TRBV29-1,TRBJ1-1,TGCAGCGTCTCCTCGGCCTTAACTGAAGCTTTCTTT,CSVSSALTEAFF
.,many,TRBV30,TRBJ1-1,TGTGCCTGGAGCGAAAGGGGCACTGAAGCTTTCTTT,CAWSERGTEAFF
.,.,TRBV30,TRBJ1-2,TGTGCCTGGAGTGTAGGGCAGCATGGCTACACCTTC,CAWSVGQHGYTF
.,many,TRBV6-1,TRBJ1-5,TGTGCCAGCAGCGCAGTCGGGAAAGGTCAGCCCCAGCATTTT,CASSAVGKGQPQHF
.,.,TRBV11-3,TRBJ2-1,TGTGCCAGCAGCTGGGGGGCCCTCCCTACAAGTGAGCAGTTCTTC,CASSWGALPTSEQFF
.,.,TRBV20-1,TRBJ2-4,TGCTGTGCCAGGGGGGCGAGCTGGGAGGCAGCCAAAAACATTCAGTACTTC,CCARGASWEAAKNIQYF